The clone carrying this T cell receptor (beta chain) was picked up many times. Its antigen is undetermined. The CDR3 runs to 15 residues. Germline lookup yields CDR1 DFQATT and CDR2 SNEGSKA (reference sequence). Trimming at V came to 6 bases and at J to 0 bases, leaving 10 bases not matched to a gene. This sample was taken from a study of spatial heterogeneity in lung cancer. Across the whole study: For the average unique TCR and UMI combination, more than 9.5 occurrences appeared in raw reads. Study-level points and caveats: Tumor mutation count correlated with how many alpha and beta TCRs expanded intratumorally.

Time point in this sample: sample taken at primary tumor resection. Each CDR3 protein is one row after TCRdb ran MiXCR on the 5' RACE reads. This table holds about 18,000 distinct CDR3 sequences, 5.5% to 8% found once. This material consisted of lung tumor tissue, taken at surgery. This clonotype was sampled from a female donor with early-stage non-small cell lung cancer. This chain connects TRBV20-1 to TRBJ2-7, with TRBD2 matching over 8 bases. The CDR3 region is CSATRDREGSYEQYF. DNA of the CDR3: TGCAGTGCCACAAGAGACCGGGAGGGCTCCTACGAGCAGTACTTC.